This is a list of T cell receptor beta chains from one sample in a study of cytomegalovirus exposure and HLA in healthy donors. Repertoires were generated with immunoSEQ multiplex PCR, while TCRdb's copy carries only in-frame clones and drops some. Counted here are about 200,000 clones, over 80% occurring once; the ten biggest clones make up 0.71%. The sample was PBMCs. Every receptor here comes from a boy between 2 and 10 years old in good health and CMV-seronegative. CDR3s include the opening cysteine and the closing phenylalanine or tryptophan.

v_gene,CDR3aa
TRBV7-9,CASSLAPGQAYEQYF
TRBV14,CASSQNSGGARTDTQYF
TRBV2,CASSADSPTSGNTIYF
TRBV29-1,CSVRGKMNTEAFF
TRBV11-3,CASSLGLAGDTQYF
TRBV29-1,CSVLGLARGEQYF
TRBV5-4,CASSQYRDTNYGYTF
TRBV5-4,CASSLSGRGFTGELFF
TRBV30,CACYGQGISPLHF
TRBV2,CASSLYRLSTYNEQFF
TRBV7-8,CASSLDRGDTQYF
TRBV27,CASSPREASNQPQHF
TRBV5-6,CASSLDRQGPYGYTF
TRBV13,CASSLRQLLWEQYF
TRBV2,CASKGRGSGANVLTF
TRBV18,CASSPDRVQSNEQYF